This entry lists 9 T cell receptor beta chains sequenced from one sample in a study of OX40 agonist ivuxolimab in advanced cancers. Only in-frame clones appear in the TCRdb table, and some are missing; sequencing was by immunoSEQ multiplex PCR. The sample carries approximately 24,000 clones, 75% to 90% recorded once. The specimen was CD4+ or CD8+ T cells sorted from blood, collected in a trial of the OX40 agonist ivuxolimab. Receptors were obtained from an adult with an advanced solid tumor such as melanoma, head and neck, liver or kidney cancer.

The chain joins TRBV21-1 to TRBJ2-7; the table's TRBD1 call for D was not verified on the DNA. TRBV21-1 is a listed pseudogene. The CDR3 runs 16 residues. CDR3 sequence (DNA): TGTGCCAGCAGCAAAGACCGAGGGACAGGGTCGGTTGAGCAGTACTTC. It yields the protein CASSKDRGTGSVEQYF.

CDR3 residues: CASSPDRGTGANVLTF. The CDR3 DNA reads as TGCGCCAGCAGCCCGGACAGGGGGACCGGGGCCAACGTCCTGACTTTC. The rearrangement links TRBV4-3 to TRBJ2-6; 10 nucleotides line up with TRBD1. Trimming removed 4 bases from V and 4 bases from J; junction bases left unmatched: 4. Germline loops: CDR1 LGHNA, CDR2 YSLEER. The CDR3 sequence is 16 residues long.

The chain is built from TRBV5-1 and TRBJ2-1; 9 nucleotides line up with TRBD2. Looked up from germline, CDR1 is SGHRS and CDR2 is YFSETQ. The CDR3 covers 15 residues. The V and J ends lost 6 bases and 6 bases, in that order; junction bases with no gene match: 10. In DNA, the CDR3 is TGCGCCAGCACCGCCGGCGGGGGGGCCTTCAATGAGCAGTTCTTC. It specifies CASTAGGGAFNEQFF.

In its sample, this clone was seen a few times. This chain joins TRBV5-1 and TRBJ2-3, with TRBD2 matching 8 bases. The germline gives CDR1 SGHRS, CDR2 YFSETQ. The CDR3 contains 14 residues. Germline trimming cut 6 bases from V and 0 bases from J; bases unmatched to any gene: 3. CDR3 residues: CASKTSGSTDTQYF. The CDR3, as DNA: TGCGCCAGCAAAACTAGCGGCAGCACAGATACGCAGTATTTT.

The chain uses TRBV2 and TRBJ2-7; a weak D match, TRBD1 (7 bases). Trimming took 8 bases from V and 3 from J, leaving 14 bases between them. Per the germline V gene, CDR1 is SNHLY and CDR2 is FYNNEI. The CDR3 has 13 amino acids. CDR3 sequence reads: CASEFQGGYEQYF. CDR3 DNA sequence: TGTGCCAGCGAATTTCAGGGGGGCTACGAGCAGTACTTC.

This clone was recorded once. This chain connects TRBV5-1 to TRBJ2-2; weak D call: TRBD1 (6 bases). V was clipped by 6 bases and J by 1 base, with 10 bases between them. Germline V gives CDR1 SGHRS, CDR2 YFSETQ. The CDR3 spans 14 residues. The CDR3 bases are TGCGCCAGCACCCTGGACAGGAACACCGGGGAGCTGTTTTTT. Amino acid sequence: CASTLDRNTGELFF.

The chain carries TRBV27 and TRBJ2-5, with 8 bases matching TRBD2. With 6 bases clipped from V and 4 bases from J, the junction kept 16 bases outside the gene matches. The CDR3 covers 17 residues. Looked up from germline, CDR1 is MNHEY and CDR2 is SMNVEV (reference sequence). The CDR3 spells CASSGGDILARSETQYF. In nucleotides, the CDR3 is TGTGCCAGCAGCGGGGGGGATATACTAGCGCGATCAGAGACCCAGTACTTC.

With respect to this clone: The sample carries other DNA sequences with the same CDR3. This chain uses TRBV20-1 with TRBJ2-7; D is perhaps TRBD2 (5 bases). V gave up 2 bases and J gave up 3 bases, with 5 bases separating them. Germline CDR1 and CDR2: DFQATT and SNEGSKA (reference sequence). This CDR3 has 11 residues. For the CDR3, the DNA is TGCAGTGCTAGAAGCGGCTACGAGCAGTACTTC. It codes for CSARSGYEQYF.

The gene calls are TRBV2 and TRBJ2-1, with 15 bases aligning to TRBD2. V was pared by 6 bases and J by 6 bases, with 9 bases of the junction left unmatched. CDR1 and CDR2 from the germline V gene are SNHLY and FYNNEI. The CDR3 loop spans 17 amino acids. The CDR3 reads CASRGLAGGPLSNEQFF. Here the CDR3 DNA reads TGTGCCAGCAGGGGACTAGCGGGAGGTCCTCTATCCAATGAGCAGTTCTTC.